Below, 28 T cell receptor beta chains from the same sample are listed, as sequenced in a study of technical replicates of blood from several donors. Libraries were prepared by immunoSEQ multiplex PCR; TCRdb keeps only in-frame clonotypes and omits some of them. Counted here are roughly 76,000 clones, about nine tenths occurring once; the ten biggest clones make up 0.3% to 0.5%. Material for sequencing was T cells isolated from PBMCs. These receptors were obtained from a human donor in good health. Some clones in this sample may be carry-over from other donors' samples.

CDR3 in amino acids: CASSYLGAWTEAFF. Here the CDR3 DNA reads TGTGCCAGCAGTTACCTAGGGGCGTGGACTGAAGCTTTCTTT. The rearrangement joins TRBV6-5 to TRBJ1-1; possibly TRBD1 for D (5 bases). The CDR3 runs 14 residues. Looked up from germline, CDR1 is MNHEY and CDR2 is SVGAGI. V was trimmed by 2 bases and J by 5 bases, leaving 12 bases between them.

CDR3: CAITGGPLYNEQFF. The CDR3 DNA is TGTGCCATCACCGGGGGACCCCTTTACAATGAGCAGTTCTTC. This rearrangement joins TRBV10-3 to TRBJ2-1; D possibly corresponds to TRBD2 (6 bases). Trimming stripped 7 bases from V and 4 bases from J, with 14 bases between. The CDR3 contains 14 residues. Germline V gene data show CDR1 as ENHRY and CDR2 as SYGVKD.

This chain connects TRBV28 to TRBJ1-4; D is perhaps TRBD1 (6 bases). The ends were cut back, 5 bases at V and 0 bases at J, with 13 bases in the middle. This CDR3 contains 16 residues. Per germline, CDR1 MDHEN and CDR2 SYDVKM. Here the CDR3 reads CASSPRGGATNEKLFF. CDR3 coding DNA: TGTGCCAGCAGTCCTAGGGGGGGGGCAACTAATGAAAAACTGTTTTTT.

V is TRBV27 and J is TRBJ2-7; 14 bases agree with TRBD2. The CDR3 extends over 16 amino acids. Germline V gene sequence: CDR1 MNHEY, CDR2 SMNVEV (reference sequence). J was trimmed by 4 bases and V by 0 bases; bases with no gene match: 2. The CDR3 nucleotides read TGTGCCAGCAGTTTATCAGGACTAGCGGGAGGATACGAGCAGTACTTC. Protein sequence: CASSLSGLAGGYEQYF.

The rearrangement joins TRBV6-5 to TRBJ2-2; 8 bases match TRBD1. V lost 2 bases to trimming and J lost 1 base; unmatched junction nucleotides: 0. The CDR3 is 15 amino acids. CDR1 and CDR2 (germline): MNHEY, SVGAGI. The CDR3 coding sequence is TGTGCCAGCAGTTACGGGACAGGGAACACCGGGGAGCTGTTTTTT. Translating gives CASSYGTGNTGELFF.

The count of this clone is one. The rearrangement links TRBV9 to TRBJ2-1; TRBD2 might be the D (5 bases). V lost 4 bases and J 7 bases, leaving 15 bases between the germline ends. The length of the CDR3 is 14 residues. Germline CDR1 SGDLS, CDR2 YYNGEE. DNA for the CDR3: TGTGCCAGCAGCCCCAGTCTAGCCGCTAATGAGCAGTTCTTC. Encoded protein: CASSPSLAANEQFF. Drawing the rest from reference TRBV9 and TRBJ2-1, the complete variable domain is DSGVTQTPKHLITATGQRVTLRCSPRSGDLSVYWYQQSLDQGLQFLIQYYNGEERAKGNILERFSAQQFPDLHSELNLSSLELGDSALYFCASSPSLAANEQFFGPGTRLTVL.

This clone was counted once. V usage is TRBV19 and J usage is TRBJ1-3; D not resolved. Germline V lookup: CDR1 LNHDA, CDR2 SQIVND (reference sequence). This CDR3 has 15 residues. The V gene lost 7 bases and the J gene lost 0 bases, with 13 bases spanning the gap. The CDR3 loop is CASTRGTLSGNTIYF. Here the CDR3 DNA reads TGTGCCAGTACACGGGGAACCCTCTCTGGAAACACCATATATTTT.

The chain employs TRBV10-1 and TRBJ1-1, with TRBD1 matching over 7 bases. Per the germline V gene, CDR1 is WNHNN and CDR2 is SYGVQD (reference sequence). V was pared by 4 bases and J by 4 bases, with 6 bases of the junction left unmatched. The CDR3 is 14 residues long. The CDR3 DNA follows: TGCGCCAGCAGTGGTGACAGGGAAATCACTGAAGCTTTCTTT. Encoded protein: CASSGDREITEAFF.

This rearrangement joins TRBV10-2 to TRBJ1-2; possibly TRBD1 for D (5 bases). V dropped 2 bases and J dropped 7 bases, with 14 bases sitting between them. Germline V gene data show CDR1 as WSHSY and CDR2 as SAAADI. CDR3 length: 14 residues. Here the CDR3 DNA reads TGCGCCAGCAGTGAGGATGGGGCGATGGGTGGCTACACCTTC. Residues: CASSEDGAMGGYTF.

This chain links TRBV30 with TRBJ1-5; D unclear. CDR3 size: 14 residues. Germline loops: CDR1 GTSNPN, CDR2 SVGIG (reference sequence). V dropped 0 bases and J dropped 4 bases, with 10 bases sitting between them. CDR3 sequence: CAWSVRPENQPQHF. CDR3 DNA: TGTGCCTGGAGTGTACGCCCGGAGAATCAGCCCCAGCATTTT. The full variable domain, in which reference TRBV30 and TRBJ1-5 provide the parts outside the CDR3, is SQTIHQWPATLVQPVGSPLSLECTVEGTSNPNLYWYRQAAGRGLQLLFYSVGIGQISSEVPQNLSASRPQDRQFILSSKKLLLSDSGFYLCAWSVRPENQPQHFGDGTRLSIL.

The chain couples TRBV11-2 to TRBJ2-5; D is possibly TRBD1 (6 bases). V dropped 5 bases and J dropped 5 bases, with 15 bases sitting between them. The CDR3 spans 14 residues. Per the germline V gene, CDR1 is SGHAT and CDR2 is FQNNGV. The CDR3 region is CASSPWTDGETQYF. The CDR3 region has the DNA TGTGCCAGCAGCCCATGGACAGATGGGGAGACCCAGTACTTC.

The chain recombines TRBV19 with TRBJ2-7, with D perhaps matching TRBD1 (5 bases). Deletions cut 6 bases from V and 2 bases from J, with 8 bases between. The CDR3 loop spans 12 amino acids. The germline gives CDR1 LNHDA, CDR2 SQIVND (reference sequence). The CDR3 here is CASSDSAYEQYF. CDR3 DNA: TGTGCCAGTAGCGACAGCGCCTACGAGCAGTACTTC.

This sequence joins TRBV10-3 and TRBJ1-4; 8 nucleotides line up with TRBD1. Germline CDR1 ENHRY, CDR2 SYGVKD. The CDR3 is 13 amino acids. V shed 6 bases and J 7 bases; nucleotides not matched to a gene: 4. The CDR3, as DNA: TGTGCCATCAGGCCCGACAGGGGTGAAAAACTGTTTTTT. This gives the protein CAIRPDRGEKLFF.

The V gene is TRBV19, the J gene TRBJ1-6; a possible D gene is TRBD1 (5 bases). This CDR3 is 15 amino acids long. Trimming left V 4 bases short and J 9 bases short, with 16 bases between. Germline-derived CDR1 and CDR2 are LNHDA and SQIVND (reference sequence). The CDR3 DNA is TGTGCCAGTAGTAGGGAAGGGGCGAGTGGTTCACCCCTCCACTTT. It codes for CASSREGASGSPLHF.

The CDR3 nucleotides are TGTGCCAGCAGCCCGTGGGGAACTAGCGGGAGAACAGATACGCAGTATTTT. Translation: CASSPWGTSGRTDTQYF. This sequence joins TRBV4-2 and TRBJ2-3, with TRBD2 identical over 11 bases. V shed 4 bases, J shed 3 bases, and the junction held 9 bases outside the gene matches. This CDR3 contains 17 residues. Germline V gives CDR1 LGHNA, CDR2 YNFKEQ.

The chain joins TRBV28 to TRBJ2-5; 8 bases fit TRBD2. V lost 4 bases to trimming and J lost 4 bases; unmatched junction nucleotides: 11. The CDR3 extends over 16 amino acids. Germline-derived CDR1 and CDR2 are MDHEN and SYDVKM. CDR3 coding DNA: TGTGCCAGCAGTTCCCCCCTTAGCGGGGCCGGAGAGACCCAGTACTTC. As protein: CASSSPLSGAGETQYF.

This clone came up a few times. This chain joins TRBV28 and TRBJ1-1; 8 bases agree with TRBD1. Germline V gives CDR1 MDHEN, CDR2 SYDVKM. With 7 bases clipped from V and 5 bases from J, the junction kept 12 bases outside the gene matches. The CDR3 has 15 residues. CDR3 coding DNA: TGTGCCAGCACTGACAGGGGAGTGAGTGGGACTGAAGCTTTCTTT. This codes for CASTDRGVSGTEAFF. The variable domain in full, completed from reference TRBV28 and TRBJ1-1, reads DVKVTQSSRYLVKRTGEKVFLECVQDMDHENMFWYRQDPGLGLRLIYFSYDVKMKEKGDIPEGYSVSREKKERFSLILESASTNQTSMYLCASTDRGVSGTEAFFGQGTRLTVV.

This clone was counted once. This rearrangement joins TRBV28 to TRBJ1-1; 9 bases map to TRBD1. Germline-derived CDR1 and CDR2 are MDHEN and SYDVKM. The CDR3 is 14 residues long. The V and J ends lost 3 bases and 5 bases, in that order; junction bases with no gene match: 4. The DNA of the CDR3 is TGTGCCAGCAGTTTCCTAGACAGGGGGACTGAAGCTTTCTTT. Translated: CASSFLDRGTEAFF.

Details on this clone: An end of the junction does not agree with germline; a read error may underlie this. The chain links TRBV7-7 to TRBJ2-7, with 8 nucleotides matching TRBD2. CDR1 and CDR2 (germline): SSHAT, FNYEAQ (reference sequence). The CDR3 totals 15 residues. In DNA form, the CDR3 reads TGTGCTAGCAGCTTACTGAGCGGGAGCTCCTACGAGCAGTACTTC. It translates to CASSLLSGSSYEQYF.

The chain combines TRBV7-3 with TRBJ2-3, with D uncertain. The CDR3 consists of 14 residues. V lost 1 base and J lost 7, with 12 bases in between. Germline values: CDR1 SGHTA, CDR2 FQGTGA. The CDR3 nucleotides read TGTGCCAGCAGCTTAAGGCCTAGTTCACATACGCAGTATTTT. This codes for CASSLRPSSHTQYF.

This chain connects TRBV7-9 to TRBJ1-5; 7 nucleotides line up with TRBD1. The germline gives CDR1 SEHNR, CDR2 FQNEAQ (reference sequence). The CDR3 loop spans 14 amino acids. Losses at the gene ends were 5 bases for V and 1 base for J; bases not matched to a gene: 2. The DNA for the CDR3 is TGTGCCAGCAGCCAAGGGGGCAGCAATCAGCCCCAGCATTTT. This gives the protein CASSQGGSNQPQHF.

The J gene is TRBJ1-5, the V gene TRBV5-8; D might be TRBD1 (6 bases). The CDR3 has 16 amino acids. Deletions cut 4 bases from V and 0 bases from J, with 14 bases between. The germline V gene has CDR1 SGHTS and CDR2 YDEGEE. CDR3 residues: CASSPARTVSNQPQHF. CDR3 DNA sequence: TGTGCCAGCAGCCCGGCCAGGACAGTTAGCAATCAGCCCCAGCATTTT.

V and J are TRBV19 and TRBJ1-4; D is perhaps TRBD1 (6 bases). The germline V gene has CDR1 LNHDA and CDR2 SQIVND (reference sequence). This CDR3 is 14 amino acids long. Trimming removed 5 bases from V and 6 bases from J, with 13 bases in between. CDR3 bases: TGTGCCAGTAGTCCCACAGGGTGGGATGAAAAACTGTTTTTT. Amino acids: CASSPTGWDEKLFF. Full variable domain (rest looked up from reference TRBV19 and TRBJ1-4): DGGITQSPKYLFRKEGQNVTLSCEQNLNHDAMYWYRQDPGQGLRLIYYSQIVNDFQKGDIAEGYSVSREKKESFPLTVTSAQKNPTAFYLCASSPTGWDEKLFFGSGTQLSVL.

The CDR3 protein is CASSLAGLYGYTF. CDR3 coding DNA: TGTGCCAGCAGCTTAGCGGGACTTTATGGCTACACCTTC. This chain joins TRBV11-1 and TRBJ1-2, with a weak D call TRBD1 (5 bases). Germline V gene lookup returns CDR1 SGHAT and CDR2 FQDESV (reference sequence). V was trimmed by 0 bases and J by 5 bases, leaving 7 bases between them. This CDR3 has 13 amino acids. Filled out from reference TRBV11-1 and TRBJ1-2, the complete variable domain reads EAEVAQSPRYKITEKSQAVAFWCDPISGHATLYWYRQILGQGPELLVQFQDESVVDDSQLPKDRFSAERLKGVDSTLKIQPAELGDSAMYLCASSLAGLYGYTFGSGTRLTVV.

The rearrangement links TRBV28 to TRBJ1-2; D unclear. The CDR3 is made up of 14 amino acids. Germline loops: CDR1 MDHEN, CDR2 SYDVKM. The V end lost 5 bases, the J end lost 1 base, and 11 bases lay between the germline ends. CDR3 DNA sequence: TGTGCCAGCAGTCTGGCTTACATTAACTATGGCTACACCTTC. This gives the protein CASSLAYINYGYTF.

This sequence joins TRBV30 and TRBJ2-1; TRBD1 aligns across 10 bases. The V and J ends lost 0 bases and 2 bases, in that order; junction bases with no gene match: 4. Germline V gene data show CDR1 as GTSNPN and CDR2 as SVGIG (reference sequence). CDR3 size: 16 residues. The CDR3 DNA is TGTGCCTGGAGTGTACAGGGGACAGGGGCCTACAATGAGCAGTTCTTC. This translates into CAWSVQGTGAYNEQFF.

The CDR3 spells CASSKEARRNTEAFF. CDR3 nucleotides: TGTGCCAGTAGTAAAGAGGCCAGGCGAAACACTGAAGCTTTCTTT. V gene TRBV19 combines with J gene TRBJ1-1; D gene unclear. Germline V CDR1 and CDR2: LNHDA, SQIVND (reference sequence). V was clipped by 4 bases and J by 2 bases, with 14 bases between them. The CDR3 loop spans 15 amino acids.

This clone was seen a single time. This chain joins TRBV18 and TRBJ2-7; possibly TRBD2 for D (5 bases). Germline lookup yields CDR1 KGHSH and CDR2 LQKENI. With 2 bases removed from V and 3 bases from J, the gap between germline ends came to 14 bases. The CDR3 runs 15 residues. DNA of the CDR3: TGTGCCAGCTCACCAGGAGAAGCGGTAAACTACGAGCAGTACTTC. It specifies CASSPGEAVNYEQYF.